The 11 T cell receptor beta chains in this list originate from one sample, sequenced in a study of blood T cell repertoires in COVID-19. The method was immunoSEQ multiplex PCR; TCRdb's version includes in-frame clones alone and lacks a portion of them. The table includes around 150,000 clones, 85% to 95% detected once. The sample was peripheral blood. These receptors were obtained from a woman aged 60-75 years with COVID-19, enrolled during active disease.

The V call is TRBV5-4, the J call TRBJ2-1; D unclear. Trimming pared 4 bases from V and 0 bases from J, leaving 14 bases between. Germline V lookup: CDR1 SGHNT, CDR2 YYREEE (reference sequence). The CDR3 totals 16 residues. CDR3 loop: CASSPPPRSSYNEQFF. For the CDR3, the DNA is TGTGCCAGCAGCCCACCCCCAAGGAGCTCCTACAATGAGCAGTTCTTC.

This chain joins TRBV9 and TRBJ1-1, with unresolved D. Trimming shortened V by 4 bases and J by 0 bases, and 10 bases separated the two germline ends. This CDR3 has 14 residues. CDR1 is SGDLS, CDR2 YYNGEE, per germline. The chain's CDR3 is CASSPDGLNTEAFF. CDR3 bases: TGTGCCAGCAGCCCCGATGGGCTGAACACTGAAGCTTTCTTT.

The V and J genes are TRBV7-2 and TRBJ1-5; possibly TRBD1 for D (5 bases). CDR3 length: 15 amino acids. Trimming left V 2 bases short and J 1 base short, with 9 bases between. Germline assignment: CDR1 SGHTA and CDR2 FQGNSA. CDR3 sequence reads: CASSLTGGSNQPQHF. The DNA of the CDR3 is TGTGCCAGCAGCTTAACAGGAGGGAGCAATCAGCCCCAGCATTTT.

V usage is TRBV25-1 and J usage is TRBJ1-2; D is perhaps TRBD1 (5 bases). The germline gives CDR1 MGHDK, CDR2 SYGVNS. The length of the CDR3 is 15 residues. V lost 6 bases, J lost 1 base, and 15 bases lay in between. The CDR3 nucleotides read TGTGCCAGCAGCGATTCAGGGTGGATTAACTATGGCTACACCTTC. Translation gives CASSDSGWINYGYTF.

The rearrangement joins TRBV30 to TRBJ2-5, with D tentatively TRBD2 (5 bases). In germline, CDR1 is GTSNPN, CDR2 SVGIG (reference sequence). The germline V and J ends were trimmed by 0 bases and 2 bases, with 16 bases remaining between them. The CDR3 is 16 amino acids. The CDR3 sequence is CAWSVPGFGNQETQYF. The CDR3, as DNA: TGTGCCTGGAGTGTACCTGGGTTCGGGAATCAAGAGACCCAGTACTTC.

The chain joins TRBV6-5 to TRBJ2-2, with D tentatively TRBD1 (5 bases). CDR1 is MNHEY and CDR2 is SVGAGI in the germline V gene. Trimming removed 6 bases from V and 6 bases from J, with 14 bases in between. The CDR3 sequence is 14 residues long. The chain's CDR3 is CASSLRRGPGELFF. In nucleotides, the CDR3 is TGTGCCAGCAGCTTGCGTAGGGGTCCCGGGGAGCTGTTTTTT.

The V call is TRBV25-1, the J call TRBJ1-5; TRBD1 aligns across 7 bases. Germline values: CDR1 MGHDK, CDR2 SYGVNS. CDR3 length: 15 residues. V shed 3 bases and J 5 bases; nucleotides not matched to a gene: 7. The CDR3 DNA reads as TGTGCCAGCAGTGACCGGCAGGGGGGAGATCAGCCCCAGCATTTT. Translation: CASSDRQGGDQPQHF.

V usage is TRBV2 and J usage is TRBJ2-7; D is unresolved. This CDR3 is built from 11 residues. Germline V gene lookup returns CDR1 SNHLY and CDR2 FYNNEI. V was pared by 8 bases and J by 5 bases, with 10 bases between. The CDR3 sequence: CASSREDEQYF. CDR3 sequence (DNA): TGTGCCAGCTCTCGCGAGGACGAGCAGTACTTC. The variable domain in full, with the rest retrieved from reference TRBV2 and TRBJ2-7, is EPEVTQTPSHQVTQMGQEVILRCVPISNHLYFYWYRQILGQKVEFLVSFYNNEISEKSEIFDDQFSVERPDGSNFTLKIRSTKLEDSAMYFCASSREDEQYFGPGTRLTVT.

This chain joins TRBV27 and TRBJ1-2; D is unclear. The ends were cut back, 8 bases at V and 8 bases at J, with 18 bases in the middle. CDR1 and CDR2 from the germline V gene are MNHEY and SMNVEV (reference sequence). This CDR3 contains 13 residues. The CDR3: CASGVGRPGGYTF. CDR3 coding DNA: TGTGCCAGCGGTGTTGGGAGACCGGGCGGCTACACCTTC.

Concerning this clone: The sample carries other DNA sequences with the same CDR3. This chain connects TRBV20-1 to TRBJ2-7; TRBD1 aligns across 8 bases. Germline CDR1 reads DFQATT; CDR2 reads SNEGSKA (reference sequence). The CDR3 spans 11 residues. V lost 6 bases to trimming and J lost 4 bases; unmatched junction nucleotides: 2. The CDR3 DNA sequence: TGCAGTGCGCGACAGGGGTACGAGCAGTACTTC. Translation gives CSARQGYEQYF.

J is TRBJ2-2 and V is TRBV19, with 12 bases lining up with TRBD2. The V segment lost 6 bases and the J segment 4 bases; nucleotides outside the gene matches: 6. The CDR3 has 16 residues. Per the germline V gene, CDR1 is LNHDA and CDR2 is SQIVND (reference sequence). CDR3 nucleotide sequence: TGTGCCAGTAGAGATCTAGCGGGGGGGTTCACCGGGGAGCTGTTTTTT. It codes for CASRDLAGGFTGELFF.